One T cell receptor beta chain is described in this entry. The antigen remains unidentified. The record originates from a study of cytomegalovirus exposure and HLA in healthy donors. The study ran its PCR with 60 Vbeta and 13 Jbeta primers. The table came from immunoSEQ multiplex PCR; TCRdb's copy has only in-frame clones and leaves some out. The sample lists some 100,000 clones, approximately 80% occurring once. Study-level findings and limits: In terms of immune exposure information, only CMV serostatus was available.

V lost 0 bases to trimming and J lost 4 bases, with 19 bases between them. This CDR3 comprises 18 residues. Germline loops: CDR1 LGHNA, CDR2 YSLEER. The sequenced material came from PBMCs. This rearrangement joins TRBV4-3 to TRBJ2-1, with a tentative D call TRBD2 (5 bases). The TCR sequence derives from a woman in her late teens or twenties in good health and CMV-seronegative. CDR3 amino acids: CASSQDEAVATAYNEQFF. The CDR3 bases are TGCGCCAGCAGCCAAGATGAAGCGGTAGCGACCGCTTACAATGAGCAGTTCTTC.